The next 26 T cell receptor beta chains were all read from a single sample in a study of T-cell reconstitution after alpha-beta-depleted transplantation in children (dated by TCRdb to about 2016). Library method: PCR. Sequencer: Illumina HiSeq 2500. TCR library preparation used molecular barcoding, with unique molecular identifiers applied to normalize quantification of the TCRbeta repertoire. The public sequencing data were trimmed at Q25 with fastp and processed into clonotypes with MiXCR by TCRdb, which kept only in-frame beta chains. Records with the same CDR3 protein are collapsed into one entry carrying the most frequent genes and DNA. The sample yields 150,000 to 250,000 distinct CDR3 sequences; 5% to 7.5% were counted once. The ten largest account for 4.5% of the sample. This specimen's treatment or condition label, per the study, means: allogeneic hematopoietic cell transplantation with graft depleted of TCRalphabeta T cells and CD19 B cells.

Sample: PBMCs, taken before TCRalphabeta/CD19-depleted stem cell transplant. These receptors all come from a girl under two years old with combined immunodeficiency, due to receive a stem cell transplant.

V and J are TRBV30 and TRBJ1-1; weak D call: TRBD1 (5 bases). The V end lost 4 bases, the J end lost 4 bases, and 19 bases lay between the germline ends. CDR1 is GTSNPN, CDR2 SVGIG, per germline (reference sequence). CDR3 length: 15 residues. The CDR3 DNA sequence: TGTGCCTGGAATCCGGGACGCATACTAGGCACTGAAGCTTTCTTT. This encodes CAWNPGRILGTEAFF.

This clonotype was recorded at least ten times. The chain links TRBV29-1 to TRBJ2-1; TRBD2 matches at 11 bases. Germline CDR1 SQVTM, CDR2 ANQGSEA. The CDR3 runs 16 residues. V shed 1 base, J shed 8 bases, and the junction held 10 bases outside the gene matches. CDR3: CSVEVAGGSPMYEQFF. The DNA for the CDR3 is TGCAGCGTTGAAGTAGCGGGAGGGTCCCCTATGTATGAGCAGTTCTTC.

This clonotype has a count of ten or more. The chain combines TRBV5-1 with TRBJ2-5; D gene unclear. V was shortened by 2 bases and J by 5 bases, with 10 bases between the two germline ends. CDR1 and CDR2 from the germline V gene are SGHRS and YFSETQ. This CDR3 comprises 13 residues. CDR3 loop: CASSLEPRETQYF. DNA for the CDR3: TGCGCCAGCAGCTTAGAGCCAAGGGAGACCCAGTACTTC.

V usage is TRBV23-1 and J usage is TRBJ2-1; D unresolved. TRBV23-1 is reported as an ORF; its role is uncertain. The length of the CDR3 is 19 residues. Trimming removed 1 base at V and 5 bases at J, with 24 bases between. This CDR3 reads CASSQWSPFRLVGDNEQFF. In nucleotides, the CDR3 is TGCGCCAGCAGTCAATGGTCCCCGTTCCGATTAGTTGGGGACAATGAGCAGTTCTTC.

This clonotype was found many times. The J gene is TRBJ2-7, the V gene TRBV5-6; D is unclear. The V and J ends lost 0 bases and 3 bases respectively, with 10 bases between them. The CDR3 is 14 amino acids. Germline CDR1 is SGHDT and CDR2 is YYEEEE. The chain's CDR3 is CASSLVWNVYEQYF. As DNA, the CDR3 is TGTGCCAGCAGCTTGGTGTGGAACGTCTACGAGCAGTACTTC. The entire variable domain, with the rest obtained from reference TRBV5-6 and TRBJ2-7, is as follows: DAGVTQSPTHLIKTRGQQVTLRCSPKSGHDTVSWYQQALGQGPQFIFQYYEEEERQRGNFPDRFSGHQFPNYSSELNVNALLLGDSALYLCASSLVWNVYEQYFGPGTRLTVT.

This clonotype was recorded many times. The chain recombines TRBV7-9 with TRBJ2-5; TRBD2 agrees at 8 bases. CDR3 length: 15 amino acids. The J segment lost 2 bases and the V segment lost 3 bases, leaving 5 bases of the junction unmatched. CDR1 and CDR2 (germline): SEHNR, FQNEAQ (reference sequence). The CDR3 DNA reads as TGTGCCAGCAGCTTTAGCGGGGACATACAAGAGACCCAGTACTTC. It codes for CASSFSGDIQETQYF.

This rearrangement joins TRBV4-3 to TRBJ1-2; TRBD1 aligns across 7 bases. With 3 bases clipped from V and 0 bases from J, the junction kept 10 bases outside the gene matches. Germline lookup yields CDR1 LGHNA and CDR2 YSLEER. CDR3 length equals 17 residues. CDR3: CASSHDSGGPTNYGYTF. The CDR3 bases are TGCGCCAGCAGCCACGACTCAGGGGGTCCAACTAACTATGGCTACACCTTC.

The sample holds many counts of this clonotype. This chain joins TRBV7-9 and TRBJ2-4; 8 nucleotides line up with TRBD1. Germline loops: CDR1 SEHNR, CDR2 FQNEAQ (reference sequence). J lost 9 bases, V lost 0 bases, and 7 bases had no gene match. The CDR3 runs 15 residues. CDR3 in amino acids: CASSLAGGQAGIQYF. CDR3 bases: TGTGCCAGCAGCTTAGCTGGGGGACAGGCGGGCATTCAGTACTTC. Variable domain in full (rest from reference TRBV7-9 and TRBJ2-4): DTGVSQNPRHKITKRGQNVTFRCDPISEHNRLYWYRQTLGQGPEFLTYFQNEAQLEKSRLLSDRFSAERPKGSFSTLEIQRTEQGDSAMYLCASSLAGGQAGIQYFGAGTRLSVL.

This clonotype was recorded at least ten times. The V gene is TRBV6-2 or TRBV6-3, the J gene TRBJ2-7; TRBD2 matches at 7 bases. Germline V gene sequence: CDR1 MNHEY, CDR2 SVGEGT. This CDR3 is built from 11 residues. J gave up 6 bases and V 8 bases, and 4 bases lay outside the gene matches. The CDR3 loop reads CASAWGGEQYF. CDR3 nucleotide sequence: TGTGCCAGCGCCTGGGGGGGCGAGCAGTACTTC.

A few counts support this clonotype. This chain uses TRBV12-3 or TRBV12-4 with TRBJ2-7, with D perhaps matching TRBD1 (5 bases). The ends were cut back, 5 bases at V and 7 bases at J, with 15 bases in the middle. This CDR3 is 13 amino acids long. This CDR3 is CASSPPGRGEQYF. The CDR3 DNA sequence: TGTGCCAGCAGTCCCCCCGGTAGGGGTGAGCAGTACTTC.

This clonotype was counted ten times or more. CDR3 sequence reads: CASSFISGELFF. The CDR3 nucleotides are TGTGCCAGCAGTTTTATTAGCGGGGAGCTGTTTTTT. The chain uses TRBV12-3 or TRBV12-4 and TRBJ2-2; no clear D gene. The CDR3 is 12 residues long. Trimming stripped 3 bases from V and 7 bases from J, with 6 bases between.

The gene calls are TRBV27 and TRBJ2-1; no definite D call. V shed 1 base and J shed 8 bases, with 9 bases lying between them. CDR1 MNHEY and CDR2 SMNVEV come from the germline V gene (reference sequence). This CDR3 contains 13 residues. The CDR3 sequence is CASSLFIHYEQFF. As DNA, the CDR3 is TGTGCCAGCAGTTTATTTATCCACTATGAGCAGTTCTTC.

This clonotype showed up just a few times. The genes are TRBV19 and TRBJ1-2; 9 bases match TRBD1. CDR1 and CDR2 from the germline V gene are LNHDA and SQIVND (reference sequence). J lost 4 bases, V lost 7 bases, and 7 bases had no gene match. The CDR3 totals 14 residues. CDR3 sequence: CASNPGQGIYGYTF. CDR3 nucleotide sequence: TGTGCCAGTAACCCGGGACAGGGAATCTATGGCTACACCTTC.

This clonotype was seen repeatedly, ten times or more. The chain combines TRBV24-1 with TRBJ1-2; D is unresolved. This CDR3 is 12 amino acids long. Germline lookup yields CDR1 KGHDR and CDR2 SFDVKD. Trimming left V 6 bases short and J 4 bases short, with 8 bases between. CDR3 in DNA: TGTGCCACCAGTCCGAGCGGCTATGGCTACACCTTC. Residues: CATSPSGYGYTF.

In its sample, this clonotype was seen a few times. V usage is TRBV6-2 or TRBV6-3 and J usage is TRBJ1-1; D gene uncertain. V shed 1 base and J shed 6 bases, with 9 bases lying between them. This CDR3 has 13 amino acids. Germline CDR1 MNHEY, CDR2 SVGEGT. This chain's CDR3 is CASSYFFQAEAFF. The CDR3 DNA reads TGTGCCAGCAGTTACTTTTTCCAGGCTGAAGCTTTCTTT.

This clonotype was counted at least ten times. CDR3 sequence reads: CATSDLGQGMGSRETQYF. The CDR3 coding sequence is TGTGCCACCAGTGACCTCGGACAGGGGATGGGGTCGCGGGAGACCCAGTACTTC. The gene calls are TRBV24-1 and TRBJ2-5; 9 bases map to TRBD1. The germline CDR1 and CDR2 sequences are KGHDR and SFDVKD. Trimming cost V 4 bases and J 5 bases; bases outside gene matches: 16. CDR3 length: 18 residues.

The table lists this clonotype with many counts. V and J are TRBV27 and TRBJ2-1; no firm D call. The germline V gene encodes CDR1 MNHEY and CDR2 SMNVEV (reference sequence). This CDR3 is 16 amino acids long. The V gene lost 7 bases and the J gene lost 0 bases, with 16 bases spanning the gap. The CDR3 region has the DNA TGTGCCAGCACGGTCGGTGGCGGCACCTCCTACAATGAGCAGTTCTTC. Translation gives CASTVGGGTSYNEQFF.

This clonotype was found many times. The gene calls are TRBV18 and TRBJ1-4; a weak D match, TRBD1 (6 bases). V was trimmed by 3 bases and J by 2 bases, leaving 7 bases between them. The CDR3 loop spans 14 amino acids. Germline V gene lookup returns CDR1 KGHSH and CDR2 LQKENI. CDR3 sequence (DNA): TGTGCCAGCTCACCTCAGGGGACTAATGAAAAACTGTTTTTT. It codes for CASSPQGTNEKLFF.

This chain links TRBV24-1 with TRBJ2-1; D not certain. The CDR3 sequence is 14 residues long. Per germline, CDR1 KGHDR and CDR2 SFDVKD. V gave up 6 bases and J gave up 0 bases, with 8 bases separating them. CDR3 sequence: CATSPQSSYNEQFF. DNA of the CDR3: TGTGCCACCAGTCCCCAAAGCTCCTACAATGAGCAGTTCTTC.

This clonotype came up many times. V and J are TRBV7-2 and TRBJ2-5; 8 bases are shared with TRBD1. V lost 11 bases, J lost 5 bases, and 10 bases stayed unmatched. The CDR3 length is 13 residues. The germline gives CDR1 SGHTA, CDR2 FQGNSA. The CDR3 loop reads CAQGQGGWETQYF. DNA for the CDR3: TGTGCCCAAGGACAGGGTGGGTGGGAGACCCAGTACTTC.

There are a few counts of this clonotype. In DNA form, the CDR3 reads TGCGCCAGCAGCTTGGGGGGACGGAATAGCAATCAGCCCCAGCATTTT. Translated, it gives CASSLGGRNSNQPQHF. This chain links TRBV5-1 with TRBJ1-5; tentatively, D is TRBD1 (5 bases). The CDR3 sequence is 16 residues long. Germline values: CDR1 SGHRS, CDR2 YFSETQ. Trimming removed 0 bases at V and 0 bases at J, with 10 bases between.

Many counts were recorded for this clonotype. The rearrangement links TRBV7-3 to TRBJ1-2; TRBD1 agrees at 8 bases. This CDR3 comprises 16 residues. With 5 bases clipped from V and 8 bases from J, the junction kept 16 bases outside the gene matches. Germline CDR1 and CDR2: SGHTA and FQGTGA. CDR3 amino acids: CASSIDPNRGSGGYTF. As DNA, the CDR3 is TGTGCCAGCAGCATAGACCCCAACAGGGGGTCTGGAGGCTACACCTTC.

At least ten counts were recorded for this clonotype. V and J are TRBV6-5 and TRBJ1-1, with no clear D. V was pared by 1 base and J by 1 base, with 7 bases between. CDR1 and CDR2 from the germline V gene are MNHEY and SVGAGI. The CDR3 runs to 14 residues. The CDR3 reads CASSYYDGNTEAFF. In DNA, the CDR3 is TGTGCCAGCAGTTACTATGACGGGAACACTGAAGCTTTCTTT.

CDR3 sequence: CASIPEDVYNEQFF. CDR3 coding DNA: TGTGCCAGCATTCCTGAGGACGTCTACAATGAGCAGTTCTTC. V usage is TRBV6-2 or TRBV6-3 and J usage is TRBJ2-1; D gene ambiguous. The CDR3 has 14 residues. V was pared by 7 bases and J by 3 bases, with 13 bases between. Germline CDR1 reads MNHEY; CDR2 reads SVGEGT.

This clonotype has at least ten counts. The V and J genes are TRBV7-6 and TRBJ2-1; 7 bases are shared with TRBD2. V gave up 7 bases and J gave up 0 bases; unmatched junction bases: 6. Germline values: CDR1 SGHVS, CDR2 FNYEAQ. This CDR3 is 15 amino acids long. CDR3 amino acids: CASIPRTSSYNEQFF. In DNA, the CDR3 is TGTGCCAGCATCCCTCGGACTAGCTCCTACAATGAGCAGTTCTTC.

Ten or more counts support this clonotype. J is TRBJ1-1 and V is TRBV9; D perhaps matches TRBD1 (5 bases). V lost 5 bases to trimming and J lost 5 bases, with 19 bases between them. Germline CDR1 SGDLS, CDR2 YYNGEE. CDR3 length equals 15 residues. The CDR3: CASRPPTGGWTEAFF. The DNA of the CDR3 is TGTGCCAGCAGACCACCAACGGGGGGATGGACTGAAGCTTTCTTT.